Only a few counts were recorded for the clone carrying this T cell receptor (beta chain). Its specificity is not known. The source of the sample is a study of molecular identifiers for immune sequencing clone quantification. Study-level results: Same-barcode identical TCR molecules could make highly expanded clones look smaller than they are.

Via MiXCR, TCRdb re-called the PCR reads, giving one row per CDR3 protein. The sample carries more than 300,000 distinct CDR3 sequences, about a fifth recorded once. As CD8+CD4-CCR7+CD45RA+ cells, naive CD8 T cells were sorted. CDR3 length: 16 residues. Germline CDR1 reads LNHDA; CDR2 reads SQIVND (reference sequence). V lost 5 bases, J lost 0 bases, and 6 bases stayed unmatched. The gene calls are TRBV19 and TRBJ2-2; TRBD1 matches at 7 bases. The sequenced sample was naive CD8+ T cells from blood, with Jurkat cell RNA spiked in. The subset is: FACS-sorted CD8+CD4-CCR7+CD45RA+ naive T cells. The receptor's source is a human donor in good health. Some libraries in this study had Jurkat cell RNA spiked in. DNA of the CDR3: TGTGCCAGTAGTGCCCGACAGGGCGCGAACACCGGGGAGCTGTTTTTT. This encodes CASSARQGANTGELFF.